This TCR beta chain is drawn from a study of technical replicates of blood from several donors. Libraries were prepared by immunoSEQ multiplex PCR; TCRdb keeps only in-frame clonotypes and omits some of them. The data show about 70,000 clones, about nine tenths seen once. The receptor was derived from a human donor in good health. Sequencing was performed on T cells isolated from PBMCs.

The CDR3 spells CASSPGSGANVLTF. The CDR3 DNA sequence: TGTGCCAGCAGCCCAGGCTCTGGGGCCAACGTCCTGACTTTC. The chain has TRBV27 and TRBJ2-6; unclear D gene. Trimming took 6 bases from V and 0 from J, leaving 6 bases between them. The CDR3 runs 14 residues. Germline assignment: CDR1 MNHEY and CDR2 SMNVEV (reference sequence).